A single sample gave rise to the 26 T cell receptor beta chains below, sequenced in a study of CD8 T cells in ankylosing spondylitis. TCRdb independently ran MiXCR on the 5' RACE reads; one entry per CDR3 protein. The table lists around 300,000 distinct CDR3 sequences, 14% to 15% of them singletons. Source material: blood, either unsorted or a sorted T cell fraction (not recorded which). All receptors derive from a male donor with ankylosing spondylitis or in good health (not recorded which).

The J gene is TRBJ2-3, the V gene TRBV6-1, with a possible D match to TRBD2 (6 bases). Between the trimmed V and J ends, which lost 3 bases and 4 bases, there was a span of 17 bases. Germline assignment: CDR1 MNHNS and CDR2 SASEGT. The CDR3 loop spans 16 amino acids. CDR3 bases: TGTGCCAGCAGTGACTTCGCGGGAATTAGCCCAGATACGCAGTATTTT. It codes for CASSDFAGISPDTQYF.

The J gene is TRBJ1-1, the V gene TRBV3-1, with D perhaps matching TRBD1 (6 bases). The germline V gene has CDR1 LGHDT and CDR2 YNNKEL (reference sequence). V lost 0 bases and J 4 bases, leaving 9 bases between the germline ends. CDR3 size: 14 residues. CDR3 amino acids: CASSQDNRATEAFF. The CDR3 region has the DNA TGTGCCAGCAGCCAAGATAACAGGGCCACTGAAGCTTTCTTT.

This clonotype was counted between two and nine times. This chain connects TRBV13 to TRBJ2-2, with D unresolved. Trimming removed 2 bases at V and 2 bases at J, with 9 bases between. The CDR3 runs to 15 residues. Germline V gene sequence: CDR1 PRHDT, CDR2 FYEKMQ (reference sequence). Written as DNA, the CDR3 is TGTGCCAGCAGCTTAAGTGAGGTCAACACCGGGGAGCTGTTTTTT. Translation gives CASSLSEVNTGELFF. Looking up the rest from reference TRBV13 and TRBJ2-2 gives the full variable domain: AAGVIQSPRHLIKEKRETATLKCYPIPRHDTVYWYQQGPGQDPQFLISFYEKMQSDKGSIPDRFSAQQFSDYHSELNMSSLELGDSALYFCASSLSEVNTGELFFGEGSRLTVL.

The sample holds many counts of this clonotype. J is TRBJ2-2 and V is TRBV5-1, with D maybe TRBD2 (6 bases). This CDR3 is 16 amino acids long. Trimming left V 2 bases short and J 1 base short, with 12 bases between. Looked up from germline, CDR1 is SGHRS and CDR2 is YFSETQ. CDR3 coding DNA: TGCGCCAGCAGCTTTTCGGGGGAGATGAACACCGGGGAGCTGTTTTTT. Residues: CASSFSGEMNTGELFF.

This clonotype was seen more than once but under ten times. This chain joins TRBV12-3 or TRBV12-4 and TRBJ2-1; TRBD2 matches 9 bases. The CDR3 consists of 15 residues. V trimming: 3 bases; J trimming: 7 bases; junction bases outside the gene matches: 7. The CDR3, as DNA: TGTGCCAGCAGTTTTTCCGCGGGGGGGCCGAATGAGCAGTTCTTC. This encodes CASSFSAGGPNEQFF.

This clonotype turned up a few times. This chain links TRBV18 with TRBJ2-1; 7 bases align to TRBD1. Trimming cost V 0 bases and J 6 bases; bases outside gene matches: 8. The CDR3 runs 16 residues. The germline V gene has CDR1 KGHSH and CDR2 LQKENI. CDR3 coding DNA: TGTGCCAGCTCACCACCGGGCAGGGGGAATGGCAATGAGCAGTTCTTC. The encoded protein is CASSPPGRGNGNEQFF. Supplemented by reference TRBV18 and TRBJ2-1, the full variable domain reads NAGVMQNPRHLVRRRGQEARLRCSPMKGHSHVYWYRQLPEEGLKFMVYLQKENIIDESGMPKERFSAEFPKEGPSILRIQQVVRGDSAAYFCASSPPGRGNGNEQFFGPGTRLTVL.

This rearrangement joins TRBV10-3 to TRBJ2-3; a weak D match, TRBD1 (6 bases). Germline V CDR1 and CDR2: ENHRY, SYGVKD. Trimming left V 10 bases short and J 0 bases short, with 23 bases between. This CDR3 contains 17 residues. The CDR3 region is CATAPDGQWESTDTQYF. CDR3 bases: TGTGCCACCGCCCCGGACGGACAGTGGGAGAGCACAGATACGCAGTATTTT.

This clonotype appeared a few times. The rearrangement links TRBV11-2 to TRBJ2-1, with 7 bases that match TRBD1. In germline, CDR1 is SGHAT, CDR2 FQNNGV. With V trimmed by 5 bases and J by 3 bases, 7 bases remained unmatched. The CDR3 is 15 amino acids. The DNA for the CDR3 is TGTGCCAGCAGCCGAGACAGGGAACGCTACAATGAGCAGTTCTTC. Translating it yields CASSRDRERYNEQFF.

This clonotype was counted only a few times. The rearrangement uses TRBV20-1 and TRBJ2-7; D possibly corresponds to TRBD2 (6 bases). Trimming removed 4 bases from V and 2 bases from J, with 12 bases in between. The CDR3 length is 13 residues. CDR1 and CDR2 from the germline V gene are DFQATT and SNEGSKA (reference sequence). The DNA of the CDR3 is TGCAGTGCTAACGGGGGAGGTCCCTACGAGCAGTACTTC. The encoded protein is CSANGGGPYEQYF.

This clonotype showed up just a few times. The chain employs TRBV28 and TRBJ1-2, with no clear D. This CDR3 region has 13 residues. CDR1 is MDHEN and CDR2 is SYDVKM in the germline V gene. Trimming stripped 2 bases from V and 4 bases from J, with 8 bases between. The CDR3, as DNA: TGTGCCAGCAGTTTAGACCCAGTCTATGGCTACACCTTC. Its protein is CASSLDPVYGYTF.

This clonotype was seen ten or more times. The chain has TRBV9 and TRBJ2-5; TRBD1 matches at 9 bases. Unmatched junction bases numbered 8, after V lost 0 bases and J lost 5 bases. The CDR3 length is 16 residues. Germline-derived CDR1 and CDR2 are SGDLS and YYNGEE. The CDR3 nucleotides read TGTGCCAGCAGCGTAGGAAACACAGGGGGCGCGGAGACCCAGTACTTC. Amino acid sequence: CASSVGNTGGAETQYF.

Regarding this clonotype: One end of the junction varies from germline; a read error may be responsible. The chain joins TRBV12-3 or TRBV12-4 to TRBJ2-1, with unresolved D. The CDR3 has 11 residues. The CDR3 nucleotides are TGTGCCAGCAGTAACCGGAATGATCAGTTCTTC. Its protein is CASSNRNDQFF.

Only a few counts were recorded for this clonotype. The chain has TRBV20-1 and TRBJ1-1; D unclear. Per the germline V gene, CDR1 is DFQATT and CDR2 is SNEGSKA (reference sequence). V was shortened by 0 bases and J by 3 bases, with 5 bases between the two germline ends. The CDR3 covers 12 residues. This CDR3 is CSAREIDTEAFF. In DNA, the CDR3 is TGCAGTGCTAGAGAAATAGACACTGAAGCTTTCTTT.

The chain links TRBV29-1 to TRBJ1-2; maybe TRBD1 (5 bases). The CDR3 consists of 14 residues. The V end lost 2 bases, the J end lost 1 base, and 11 bases lay between the germline ends. The germline gives CDR1 SQVTM, CDR2 ANQGSEA. CDR3 protein: CSVEPGALNYGYTF. Here the CDR3 DNA reads TGCAGCGTTGAACCCGGGGCCCTTAACTATGGCTACACCTTC.

This clonotype turned up a few times. This sequence joins TRBV6-1 and TRBJ1-1, with a possible D match to TRBD1 (6 bases). CDR1 MNHNS and CDR2 SASEGT come from the germline V gene. CDR3 size: 13 residues. V was trimmed by 7 bases and J by 11 bases, leaving 20 bases between them. The CDR3 nucleotides are TGTGCCAGCATTCCCCCCGGGGCAGGGGCGGCTTTCTTT. Encoded protein: CASIPPGAGAAFF.

This clonotype has a count of ten or more. The rearrangement uses TRBV27 and TRBJ1-2; D possibly corresponds to TRBD1 (5 bases). Looked up from germline, CDR1 is MNHEY and CDR2 is SMNVEV (reference sequence). Trimming shortened V by 3 bases and J by 2 bases, and 10 bases separated the two germline ends. CDR3 length: 14 amino acids. This CDR3 reads CASSFAGRNYGYTF. CDR3 sequence (DNA): TGTGCCAGCAGTTTTGCAGGGCGCAACTATGGCTACACCTTC.

In this sample, this clonotype turned up a few times. The V and J genes are TRBV3-1 and TRBJ2-7; TRBD1 matches at 10 bases. V lost 0 bases, J lost 6 bases, and 5 bases stayed unmatched. The CDR3 sequence is 15 residues long. The V gene's germline CDR1 is LGHDT and CDR2 YNNKEL (reference sequence). The CDR3 spells CASSQEVGQGFEQYF. The CDR3 region has the DNA TGTGCCAGCAGCCAAGAGGTGGGACAGGGGTTCGAGCAGTACTTC.

To note about this clonotype: It is likely a read error, because the conserved phenylalanine at the end of the CDR3 is missing. The V gene is TRBV10-2, the J gene TRBJ2-7; 9 bases align to TRBD2. The V gene end was trimmed by 8 bases and the J gene end by 5 bases; junction bases not matched to a gene: 7. The CDR3 loop spans 13 amino acids. Germline loops: CDR1 WSHSY, CDR2 SAAADI. In nucleotides, the CDR3 is TGCGCCAGCCCCTGGGGCGGGGGGGACGAGCAGTACCTC. Amino acids: CASPWGGGDEQYL.

This clonotype was recorded many times. The genes are TRBV18 and TRBJ2-1; D may be TRBD2 (6 bases). Between the trimmed V and J ends, which lost 3 bases and 5 bases, there was a span of 14 bases. Germline V lookup: CDR1 KGHSH, CDR2 LQKENI. This CDR3 is 15 amino acids long. The CDR3 DNA reads as TGTGCCAGCTCACCCGCTGGAGGGCTTAACAATGAGCAGTTCTTC. Its translation: CASSPAGGLNNEQFF.

The rearrangement uses TRBV12-3 or TRBV12-4 and TRBJ2-1; D possibly corresponds to TRBD1 (5 bases). V dropped 3 bases and J dropped 2 bases, with 11 bases sitting between them. The length of the CDR3 is 15 residues. The DNA of the CDR3 is TGTGCCAGCAGTTTGAGGACACCCACCTACAATGAGCAGTTCTTC. It translates to CASSLRTPTYNEQFF.

This clonotype came up many times. The CDR3 spells CASSTGVYNSPLHF. The CDR3 nucleotides read TGTGCCAGCAGTACAGGGGTTTATAATTCACCCCTCCACTTT. V usage is TRBV12-3 or TRBV12-4 and J usage is TRBJ1-6; 7 bases are shared with TRBD1. The CDR3 has 14 residues. The junction had 2 bases not matched to a gene; V was cut back by 5 bases and J by 4 bases.

This rearrangement joins TRBV25-1 to TRBJ1-2; D perhaps matches TRBD1 (5 bases). Germline V gene data show CDR1 as MGHDK and CDR2 as SYGVNS. The CDR3 runs 15 residues. V lost 6 bases and J lost 0, with 14 bases in between. CDR3 nucleotide sequence: TGTGCCAGCAGGGGTTTAGGGGAGGCTAACTATGGCTACACCTTC. Its protein product is CASRGLGEANYGYTF.

The rearrangement links TRBV27 to TRBJ2-1; 7 bases agree with TRBD1. The CDR3 is 16 amino acids. The V and J ends lost 3 bases and 6 bases, in that order; junction bases with no gene match: 11. Per the germline V gene, CDR1 is MNHEY and CDR2 is SMNVEV (reference sequence). The DNA of the CDR3 is TGTGCCAGCAGTTTGGAAGGGGGCGCGTTAATCAATGAGCAGTTCTTC. Its protein is CASSLEGGALINEQFF.

This clonotype was counted between two and nine times. The chain uses TRBV6-1 and TRBJ2-3; 8 nucleotides match TRBD2. The V gene end was trimmed by 8 bases and the J gene end by 0 bases; junction bases not matched to a gene: 7. Germline V CDR1 and CDR2: MNHNS, SASEGT. This CDR3 is 15 amino acids long. The CDR3 bases are TGTGCCAGCGGGGAAGCGGGGGCAAGCACAGATACGCAGTATTTT. The encoded protein is CASGEAGASTDTQYF.

The table lists this clonotype with a few counts. The chain uses TRBV24-1 and TRBJ2-1; 9 nucleotides align to TRBD2. Trimming removed 3 bases from V and 9 bases from J; junction bases left unmatched: 14. CDR3 size: 17 residues. Germline CDR1 and CDR2: KGHDR and SFDVKD. The CDR3 region is CATSDPDGAGGMGEQFF. The CDR3 DNA reads TGTGCCACCAGTGATCCGGATGGAGCGGGAGGAATGGGTGAGCAGTTCTTC.

This clonotype was seen more than once but under ten times. The chain joins TRBV12-3 or TRBV12-4 to TRBJ1-1; D uncertain. CDR3 length: 12 amino acids. V dropped 6 bases and J dropped 7 bases, with 12 bases sitting between them. This CDR3 reads CASSRQGYEAFF. The CDR3 DNA sequence: TGTGCCAGCAGCAGACAAGGGTATGAAGCTTTCTTT.